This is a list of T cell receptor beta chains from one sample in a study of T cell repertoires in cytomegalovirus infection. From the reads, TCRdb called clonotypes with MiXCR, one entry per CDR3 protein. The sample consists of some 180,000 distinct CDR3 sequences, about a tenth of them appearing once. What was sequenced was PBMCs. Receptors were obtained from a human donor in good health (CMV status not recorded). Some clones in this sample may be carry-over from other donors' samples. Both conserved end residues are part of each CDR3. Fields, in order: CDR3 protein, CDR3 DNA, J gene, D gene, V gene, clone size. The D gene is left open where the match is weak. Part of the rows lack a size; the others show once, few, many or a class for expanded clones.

CSARLGGRGNQPQHF TGCAGTGCTAGACTAGGGGGGCGAGGCAATCAGCCCCAGCATTTT TRBJ1-5 NA TRBV20-1 few
CASSLEGVGRYGYTF TGTGCCAGCAGCTTAGAAGGCGTGGGGCGCTATGGCTACACCTTC TRBJ1-2 NA TRBV11-2 many
CASTSEAGDPYEQYF TGTGCCAGCACTTCAGAGGCCGGGGATCCCTACGAGCAGTACTTC TRBJ2-7 NA TRBV7-9 NA
CASSYSGTGSYEQYF TGTGCCAGCAGCTACAGCGGGACCGGTTCCTACGAGCAGTACTTC TRBJ2-7 TRBD2 TRBV7-2 many
CASSPTGTISSQHF TGTGCCAGCAGTCCCACCGGGACTATCTCTTCCCAGCATTTT TRBJ1-5 NA TRBV28 NA
CASSFTGENSPLHF TGTGCCAGCAGCTTCACAGGGGAGAATTCACCCCTCCACTTT TRBJ1-6 TRBD1 TRBV7-2 many
CSARGPNYEQYF TGCAGTGCTAGGGGACCAAATTACGAGCAGTACTTC TRBJ2-7 NA TRBV20-1 few
CASSYSLAGVREQFF TGTGCCAGCAGTTACTCTCTAGCGGGAGTCCGGGAGCAGTTCTTC TRBJ2-1 TRBD2 TRBV6-2/TRBV6-3 many
CASGGTVGRAGNQPQHF TGTGCCAGCGGGGGGACGGTGGGGCGGGCAGGCAATCAGCCCCAGCATTTT TRBJ1-5 NA TRBV2 many
CASRGLISYEQYF TGTGCCAGCAGGGGACTCATCTCCTACGAGCAGTACTTC TRBJ2-7 NA TRBV28 NA
CASSWSADYNSPLHF TGTGCCAGCAGCTGGAGCGCTGACTATAATTCACCCCTCCACTTT TRBJ1-6 NA TRBV5-5 few
CASSFQTSGIYEQYF TGTGCCAGCAGCTTTCAGACTAGCGGGATCTACGAGCAGTACTTC TRBJ2-7 TRBD2 TRBV27 many
CASSSGTTGRGDNEQFF TGTGCCAGCAGCTCAGGAACGACAGGGAGGGGGGACAATGAGCAGTTCTTC TRBJ2-1 NA TRBV11-2 many
CSADDRGQTQYF TGCAGTGCTGACGACAGGGGTCAGACCCAGTACTTC TRBJ2-5 TRBD1 TRBV20-1 NA
CASSISHGNEQYF TGTGCCAGTAGTATAAGCCACGGCAACGAGCAGTACTTC TRBJ2-7 NA TRBV19 few
CASSYLGGWGAGELFF TGTGCCAGCAGTTATCTTGGGGGCTGGGGCGCCGGGGAGCTGTTTTTT TRBJ2-2 NA TRBV6-2/TRBV6-3 NA
CASNSANEKLFF TGTGCCAGCAATTCGGCTAATGAAAAACTGTTTTTT TRBJ1-4 NA TRBV28 many
CASGTGADQPQHF TGTGCCAGCGGAACCGGGGCCGATCAGCCCCAGCATTTT TRBJ1-5 NA TRBV28 many
CASSQEQGEAYEQYF TGTGCCAGCAGCCAAGAACAGGGAGAGGCCTACGAGCAGTACTTC TRBJ2-7 NA TRBV4-2 NA
CSARESQTTQYF TGCAGTGCCAGAGAATCCCAAACGACCCAGTACTTC TRBJ2-5 NA TRBV20-1 NA
CASSWTGSSYNSPLHF TGTGCCAGCAGTTGGACAGGGAGCTCCTATAATTCACCCCTCCACTTT TRBJ1-6 TRBD1 TRBV12-3/TRBV12-4 NA
CSVVTGFNQPQHF TGCAGCGTGGTTACAGGGTTCAATCAGCCCCAGCATTTT TRBJ1-5 NA TRBV29-1 NA
CASHWYTDSGNTIYF TGTGCCAGCCACTGGTACACCGACTCTGGAAACACCATATATTTT TRBJ1-3 NA TRBV7-4 many
CSARVSGSYEQYF TGCAGTGCTAGAGTTAGCGGTTCCTACGAGCAGTACTTC TRBJ2-7 NA TRBV20-1 few
CASRRGQTDTGELFF TGTGCCAGCAGACGGGGACAGACCGACACCGGGGAGCTGTTTTTT TRBJ2-2 TRBD1 TRBV2 many
CATYGDEQYF TGTGCCACTTACGGCGACGAGCAGTACTTC TRBJ2-7 NA TRBV24-1 NA